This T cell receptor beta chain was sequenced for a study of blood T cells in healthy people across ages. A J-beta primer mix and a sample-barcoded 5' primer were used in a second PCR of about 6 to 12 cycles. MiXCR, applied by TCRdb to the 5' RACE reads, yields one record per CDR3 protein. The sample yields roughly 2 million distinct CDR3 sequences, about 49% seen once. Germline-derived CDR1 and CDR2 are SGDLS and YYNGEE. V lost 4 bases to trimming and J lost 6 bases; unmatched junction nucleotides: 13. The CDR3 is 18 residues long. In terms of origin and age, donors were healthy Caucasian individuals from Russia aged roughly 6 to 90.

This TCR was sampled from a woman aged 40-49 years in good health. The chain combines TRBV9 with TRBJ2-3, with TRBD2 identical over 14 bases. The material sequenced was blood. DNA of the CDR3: TGTGCCAGCAGCCCTACGGGACTAGCGGGGGTCTCGGCGGATACGCAGTATTTT. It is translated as CASSPTGLAGVSADTQYF.